This is a list of T cell receptor beta chains from one sample in a study of shared clonotypes between healthy human individuals. Libraries were prepared by immunoSEQ multiplex PCR; TCRdb keeps only in-frame clonotypes and omits some of them. The table records around 1 million clones, 60% to 85% of them present only once. Sequencing was done on a sample of memory CD4+ T cells sorted from blood. The receptors stem from a man younger than 35 in good health. Each CDR3 is given with its conserved first and last residue. Each record gives: clone size, J gene, D gene, CDR3 length, V gene, CDR3 DNA, CDR3 protein. D genes are given only for firm matches. Clone size is given for some rows only: seen once, a few or many times, or a class if the clone is expanded.

clone size: -; J gene: TRBJ2-7; D gene: TRBD1; CDR3 length: 13; V gene: TRBV10-3; CDR3 DNA: TGTGCCAGTACCGGGACAGGCTCCTACGAGCAGTACTTC; CDR3 protein: CASTGTGSYEQYF
clone size: -; J gene: TRBJ1-3; D gene: TRBD1; CDR3 length: 15; V gene: TRBV29-1; CDR3 DNA: TGCAGCGTTTGGACAGGCCTGAGCTCTGGAAACACCATATATTTT; CDR3 protein: CSVWTGLSSGNTIYF
clone size: -; J gene: TRBJ2-1; D gene: TRBD2; CDR3 length: 16; V gene: TRBV2; CDR3 DNA: TGTGCCAGCAGTGCAGGGCTAGCGGGAGGAAGGAATGAGCAGTTCTTC; CDR3 protein: CASSAGLAGGRNEQFF
clone size: -; J gene: TRBJ1-1; D gene: -; CDR3 length: 13; V gene: TRBV7-8; CDR3 DNA: TGTGCCAGCAGCTTGAGGGAGCGCACTGAAGCTTTCTTT; CDR3 protein: CASSLRERTEAFF
clone size: few; J gene: TRBJ2-1; D gene: -; CDR3 length: 14; V gene: TRBV30; CDR3 DNA: TGTGCCTGGAGGGGTGTTAGCTCCTACAATGAGCAGTTCTTC; CDR3 protein: CAWRGVSSYNEQFF
clone size: many; J gene: TRBJ2-2; D gene: -; CDR3 length: 14; V gene: TRBV7-9; CDR3 DNA: TGTGCCAGCAGCTTAGGGGCCACGACCGGGGAGCTGTTTTTT; CDR3 protein: CASSLGATTGELFF
clone size: -; J gene: TRBJ2-5; D gene: TRBD1; CDR3 length: 14; V gene: TRBV7-2; CDR3 DNA: TGTGCCAGCAGCATGGGACAGTACCAAGAGACCCAGTACTTC; CDR3 protein: CASSMGQYQETQYF
clone size: -; J gene: TRBJ2-7; D gene: -; CDR3 length: 14; V gene: TRBV6-1; CDR3 DNA: TGTGCCAGCAGGCTGGGTGGGGTCGGTTACGAGCAGTACTTC; CDR3 protein: CASRLGGVGYEQYF
clone size: -; J gene: TRBJ1-5; D gene: TRBD1; CDR3 length: 16; V gene: TRBV30; CDR3 DNA: TGTGCCTGGAGTGGGACAGGGGGAGTTAGCAATCAGCCCCAGCATTTT; CDR3 protein: CAWSGTGGVSNQPQHF
clone size: once; J gene: TRBJ1-2; D gene: -; CDR3 length: 16; V gene: TRBV4-1; CDR3 DNA: TGCGCCAGCAGCCAACCGGGCGGTCAAGGGACAATTGGCTACACCTTC; CDR3 protein: CASSQPGGQGTIGYTF
clone size: -; J gene: TRBJ2-1; D gene: -; CDR3 length: 16; V gene: TRBV6-1; CDR3 DNA: TGTGCCAGCAGTGAACAGGGGCGGAGCTCCTACAATGAGCAGTTCTTC; CDR3 protein: CASSEQGRSSYNEQFF
clone size: once; J gene: TRBJ2-7; D gene: -; CDR3 length: 14; V gene: TRBV19; CDR3 DNA: TGTGCCAGTAGTCCACGGGACGGATCCTACGAGCAGTACTTC; CDR3 protein: CASSPRDGSYEQYF
clone size: -; J gene: TRBJ1-6; D gene: -; CDR3 length: 15; V gene: TRBV19; CDR3 DNA: TGTGCCAGTAGTGTAAGGGATAACTATAATTCACCCCTCCACTTT; CDR3 protein: CASSVRDNYNSPLHF
clone size: -; J gene: TRBJ1-6; D gene: TRBD1; CDR3 length: 15; V gene: TRBV27; CDR3 DNA: TGTGCCAGCAGGGACGGAAGACAGGGCGGATCACCCCTCCACTTT; CDR3 protein: CASRDGRQGGSPLHF
clone size: -; J gene: TRBJ2-7; D gene: -; CDR3 length: 11; V gene: TRBV7-2; CDR3 DNA: TGTGCCAGCAGCTTATTGGTCGAGCAGTACTTC; CDR3 protein: CASSLLVEQYF
clone size: -; J gene: TRBJ2-1; D gene: -; CDR3 length: 14; V gene: TRBV5-1; CDR3 DNA: TGCGCCAGCAGCCCGGGCCCTGGGGACAATGAGCAGTTCTTC; CDR3 protein: CASSPGPGDNEQFF